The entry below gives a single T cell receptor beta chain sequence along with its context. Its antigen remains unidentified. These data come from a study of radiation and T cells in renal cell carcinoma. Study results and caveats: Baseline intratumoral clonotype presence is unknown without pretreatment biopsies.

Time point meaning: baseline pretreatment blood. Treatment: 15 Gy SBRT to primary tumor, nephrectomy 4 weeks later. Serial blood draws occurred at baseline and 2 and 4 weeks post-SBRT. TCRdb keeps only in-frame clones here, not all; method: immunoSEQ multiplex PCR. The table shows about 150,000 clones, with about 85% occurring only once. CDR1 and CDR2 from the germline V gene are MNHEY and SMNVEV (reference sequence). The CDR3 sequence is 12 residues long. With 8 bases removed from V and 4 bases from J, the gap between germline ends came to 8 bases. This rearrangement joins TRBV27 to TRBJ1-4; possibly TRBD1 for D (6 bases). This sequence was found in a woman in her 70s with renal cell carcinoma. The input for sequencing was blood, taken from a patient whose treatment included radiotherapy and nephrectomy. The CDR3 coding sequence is TGTGCCAGCCGGACAGTTAATGAAAAACTGTTTTTT. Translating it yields CASRTVNEKLFF.